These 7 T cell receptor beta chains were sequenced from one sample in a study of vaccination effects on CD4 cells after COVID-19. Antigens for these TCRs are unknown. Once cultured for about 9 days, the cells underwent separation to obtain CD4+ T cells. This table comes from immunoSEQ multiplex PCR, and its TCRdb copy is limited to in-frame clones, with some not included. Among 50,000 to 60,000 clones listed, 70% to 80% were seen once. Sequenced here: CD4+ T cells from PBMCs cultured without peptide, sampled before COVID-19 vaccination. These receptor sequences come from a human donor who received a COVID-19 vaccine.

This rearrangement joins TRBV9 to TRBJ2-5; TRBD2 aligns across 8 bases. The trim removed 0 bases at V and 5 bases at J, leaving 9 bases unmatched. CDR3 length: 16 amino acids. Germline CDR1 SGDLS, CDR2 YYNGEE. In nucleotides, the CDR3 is TGTGCCAGCAGCGTAGGATCCAGCGGGGGTAGGGAGACCCAGTACTTC. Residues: CASSVGSSGGRETQYF.

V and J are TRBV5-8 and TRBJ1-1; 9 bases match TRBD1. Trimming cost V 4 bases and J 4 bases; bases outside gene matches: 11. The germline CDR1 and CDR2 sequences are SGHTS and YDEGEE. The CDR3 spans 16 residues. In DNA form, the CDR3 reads TGTGCCAGCAGCCCGTGGGGACAGGGATTGAGCACTGAAGCTTTCTTT. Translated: CASSPWGQGLSTEAFF.

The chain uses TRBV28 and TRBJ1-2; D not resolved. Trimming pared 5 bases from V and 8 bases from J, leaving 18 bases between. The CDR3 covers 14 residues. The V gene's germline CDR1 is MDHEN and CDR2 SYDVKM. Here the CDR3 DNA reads TGTGCCAGCAGTCTAACCACCCCCGTGGGCGGCTACACCTTC. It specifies CASSLTTPVGGYTF.

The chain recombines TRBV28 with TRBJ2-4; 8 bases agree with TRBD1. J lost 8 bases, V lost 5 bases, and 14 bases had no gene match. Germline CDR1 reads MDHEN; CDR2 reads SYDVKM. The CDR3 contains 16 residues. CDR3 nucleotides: TGTGCCAGCAGTCACCCTCGGGACAGGAGTTATGACATTCAGTACTTC. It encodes CASSHPRDRSYDIQYF.

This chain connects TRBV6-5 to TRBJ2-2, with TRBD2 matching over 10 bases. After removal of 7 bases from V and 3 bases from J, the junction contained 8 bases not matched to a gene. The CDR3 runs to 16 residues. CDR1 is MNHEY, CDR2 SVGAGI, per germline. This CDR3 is CASTYSGLADTGELFF. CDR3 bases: TGTGCCAGCACTTATTCCGGACTAGCGGACACCGGGGAGCTGTTTTTT.

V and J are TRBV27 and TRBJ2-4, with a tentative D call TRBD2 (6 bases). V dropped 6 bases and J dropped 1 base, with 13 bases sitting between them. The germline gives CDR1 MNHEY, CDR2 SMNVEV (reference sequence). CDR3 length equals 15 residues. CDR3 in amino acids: CASRGWAGAKNIQYF. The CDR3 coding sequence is TGTGCCAGCAGGGGCTGGGCGGGGGCCAAAAACATTCAGTACTTC.

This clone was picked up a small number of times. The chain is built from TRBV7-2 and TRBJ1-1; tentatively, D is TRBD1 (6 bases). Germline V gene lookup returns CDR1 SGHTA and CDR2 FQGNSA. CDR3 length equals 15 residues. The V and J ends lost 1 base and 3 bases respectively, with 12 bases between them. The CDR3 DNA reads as TGTGCCAGCAGCTTAGAGGGGGGGCGGGACACTGAAGCTTTCTTT. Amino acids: CASSLEGGRDTEAFF.